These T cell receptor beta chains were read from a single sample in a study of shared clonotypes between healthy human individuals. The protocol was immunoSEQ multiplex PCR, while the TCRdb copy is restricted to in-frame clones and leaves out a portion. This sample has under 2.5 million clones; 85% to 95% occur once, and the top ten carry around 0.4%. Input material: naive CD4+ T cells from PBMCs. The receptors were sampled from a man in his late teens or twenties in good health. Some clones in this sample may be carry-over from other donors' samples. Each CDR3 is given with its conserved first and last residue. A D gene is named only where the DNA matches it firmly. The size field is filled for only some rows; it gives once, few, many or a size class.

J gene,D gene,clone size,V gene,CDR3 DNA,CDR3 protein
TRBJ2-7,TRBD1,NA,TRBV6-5,TGTGCCAGCGCCCCACCCGGGACAGGGGGGCACGAGCAGTACTTC,CASAPPGTGGHEQYF
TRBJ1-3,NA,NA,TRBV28,TGTGCCAGCAGCAACGGGGCCGGCAGGGCTGGAAACACCATATATTTT,CASSNGAGRAGNTIYF
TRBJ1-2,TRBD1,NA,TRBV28,TGTGCCAGCCGGACAGGGTACGGCTACACCTTC,CASRTGYGYTF
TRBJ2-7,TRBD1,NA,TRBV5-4,TGTGCCAGCAGTTTCGACAGGGACGAGCAGTACTTC,CASSFDRDEQYF
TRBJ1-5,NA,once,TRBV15,TGTGCCACCAGCAGAGATCAGGGTAGGCAGCCCCAGCATTTT,CATSRDQGRQPQHF
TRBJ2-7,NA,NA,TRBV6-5,TGTGCCAGCAGTTACTCGAGAACCACTACCTACGAGCAGTACTTC,CASSYSRTTTYEQYF
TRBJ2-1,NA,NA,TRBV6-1,TGTGCCAGCAGTGAAGCAATCCGACAGAACAATGAGCAGTTCTTC,CASSEAIRQNNEQFF
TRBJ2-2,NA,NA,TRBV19,TGTGCCAGTAGTAGGACAGCGAACACCGGGGAGCTGTTTTTT,CASSRTANTGELFF
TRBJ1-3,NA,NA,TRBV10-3,TGTGCCATCAGCCAGGGGCAGGATGGAAACACCATATATTTT,CAISQGQDGNTIYF
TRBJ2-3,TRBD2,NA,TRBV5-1,TGCGCCAGCATGAACGCGGGGGTGACAGATACGCAGTATTTT,CASMNAGVTDTQYF
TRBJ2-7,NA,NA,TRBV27,TGTGCCAGCGAAGGAGAGCAGTACTTC,CASEGEQYF
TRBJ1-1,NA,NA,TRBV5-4,TGTGCCAGCAGCTTGTGGGTGTCAGCGAACACTGAAGCTTTCTTT,CASSLWVSANTEAFF
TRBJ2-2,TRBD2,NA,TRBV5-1,TGCGCCAGCACTACAGGTGTGGCGGGAGGGAACACCGGGGAGCTGTTTTTT,CASTTGVAGGNTGELFF
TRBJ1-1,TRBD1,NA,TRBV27,TGTGCCAGCAGTTGGGGGCCGGGACAGGGGGCGGGGACTGAAGCTTTCTTT,CASSWGPGQGAGTEAFF
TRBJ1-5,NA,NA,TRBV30,TGTGCCTGGAGTGTAGGGGGTACTGATCAGCCCCAGCATTTT,CAWSVGGTDQPQHF
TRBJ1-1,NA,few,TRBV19,TGTGCCAGTATAGGGTGGGGCAGGGGTATCAACACTGAAGCTTTCTTT,CASIGWGRGINTEAFF
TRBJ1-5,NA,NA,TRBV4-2,TGTGCCAGCAGCCAAAAGGGGAGCAATCAGCCCCAGCATTTT,CASSQKGSNQPQHF
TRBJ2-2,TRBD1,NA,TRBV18,TGTGCCAGCTCACCACTCTTGACAGGGGGCACCGGGGAGCTGTTTTTT,CASSPLLTGGTGELFF
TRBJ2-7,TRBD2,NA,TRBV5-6,TGTGCCAGCAGCCAGACTAGCGGGGGGGCCTACGAGCAGTACTTC,CASSQTSGGAYEQYF
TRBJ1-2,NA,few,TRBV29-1,TGCAGCGTCCCTCAGGGGATCGGCTACACCTTC,CSVPQGIGYTF